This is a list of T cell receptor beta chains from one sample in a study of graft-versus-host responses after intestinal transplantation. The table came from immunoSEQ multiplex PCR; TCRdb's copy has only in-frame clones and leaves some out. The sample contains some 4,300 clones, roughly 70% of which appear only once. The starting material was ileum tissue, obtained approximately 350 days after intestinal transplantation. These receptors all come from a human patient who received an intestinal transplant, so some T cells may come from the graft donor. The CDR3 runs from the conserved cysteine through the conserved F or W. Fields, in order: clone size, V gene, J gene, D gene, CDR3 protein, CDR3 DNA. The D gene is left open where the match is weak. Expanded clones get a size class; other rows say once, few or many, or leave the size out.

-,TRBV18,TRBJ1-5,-,CASSRADYYQPQHF,TGTGCCAGCTCACGGGCGGACTATTATCAGCCCCAGCATTTT
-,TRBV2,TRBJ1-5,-,CASSDWTIAIQPQHF,TGTGCCAGCAGTGATTGGACAATTGCTATTCAGCCCCAGCATTTT
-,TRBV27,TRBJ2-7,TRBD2,CASSLTSGYEQYF,TGTGCCAGCAGTTTGACTAGCGGGTACGAGCAGTACTTC
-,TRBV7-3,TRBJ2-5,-,CASSLGGQETQYF,TGTGCCAGCAGCTTGGGGGGCCAAGAGACCCAGTACTTC
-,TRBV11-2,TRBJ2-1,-,CASSLAGNYYNEQFF,TGTGCCAGCAGCTTGGCCGGGAACTACTACAATGAGCAGTTCTTC
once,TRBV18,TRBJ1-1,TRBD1,CASSQMTGGDTEAFF,TGTGCCAGCTCACAAATGACAGGGGGGGACACTGAAGCTTTCTTT
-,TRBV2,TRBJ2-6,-,CASVREPGANVLTF,TGTGCCAGTGTCAGGGAACCTGGGGCCAACGTCCTGACTTTC
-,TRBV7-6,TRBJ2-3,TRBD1,CASSLVVRGPTDTQYF,TGTGCCAGCAGCTTAGTGGTCAGGGGGCCCACAGATACGCAGTATTTT
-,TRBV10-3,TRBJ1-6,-,CAISESTGRYNSPLHF,TGTGCCATCAGTGAGTCAACAGGGCGTTATAATTCACCCCTCCACTTT
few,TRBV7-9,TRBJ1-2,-,CASSPGTQAHGYTF,TGTGCCAGCAGCCCCGGGACACAAGCTCATGGCTACACCTTC
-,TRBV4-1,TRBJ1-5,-,CASSLTDSRVNQPQHF,TGCGCCAGCAGCCTGACAGACAGCCGTGTCAATCAGCCCCAGCATTTT
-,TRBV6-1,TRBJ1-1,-,CASSDPGGSWRPEAFF,TGTGCCAGCAGTGACCCGGGGGGGAGCTGGAGACCTGAAGCTTTCTTT
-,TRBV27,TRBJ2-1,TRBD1,CASSLVVSGQGWNEQFF,TGTGCCAGCAGTTTAGTTGTTTCGGGACAGGGGTGGAATGAGCAGTTCTTC
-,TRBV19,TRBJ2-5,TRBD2,CASSMGTSSQETQYF,TGTGCCAGTAGTATGGGGACTAGCAGCCAAGAGACCCAGTACTTC
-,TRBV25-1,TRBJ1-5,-,CGGGSNQPQHF,TGTGGGGGGGGGAGCAATCAGCCCCAGCATTTT
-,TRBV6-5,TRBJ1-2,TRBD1,CASSYSPDRGGYTF,TGTGCCAGCAGTTATTCACCGGACAGGGGAGGCTACACCTTC
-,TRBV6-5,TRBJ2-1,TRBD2,CASSYGPSGNNEQFF,TGTGCCAGCAGTTATGGGCCTAGCGGGAACAATGAGCAGTTCTTC
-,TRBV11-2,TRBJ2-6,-,CASRHTTGANVLTF,TGTGCCAGCAGACATACAACTGGGGCCAACGTCCTGACTTTC
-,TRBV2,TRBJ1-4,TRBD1,CASSDRGLKKLFF,TGTGCCAGCAGTGACAGGGGGCTAAAAAAACTGTTTTTT
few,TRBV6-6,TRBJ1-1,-,CASSPSGGNTEAFF,TGTGCCAGCAGCCCCTCGGGGGGCAACACTGAAGCTTTCTTT
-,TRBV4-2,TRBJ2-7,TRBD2,CASSPGLATYEQYF,TGTGCCAGCAGCCCAGGACTAGCGACCTACGAGCAGTACTTC
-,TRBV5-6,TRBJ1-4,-,CASSLGGEKLFF,TGTGCCAGCAGCTTAGGCGGCGAAAAACTGTTTTTT
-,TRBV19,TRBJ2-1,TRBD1,CASSRLTGVIEQFF,TGTGCCAGTAGTAGACTAACAGGGGTCATTGAGCAGTTCTTC
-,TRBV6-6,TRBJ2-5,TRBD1,CASSPGGQGKGETQYF,TGTGCCAGCAGTCCAGGGGGACAGGGGAAGGGAGAGACCCAGTACTTC
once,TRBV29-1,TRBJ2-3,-,CSVSGAPNTDTQYF,TGCAGCGTTTCAGGGGCCCCCAATACAGATACGCAGTATTTT
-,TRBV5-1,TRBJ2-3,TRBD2,CASSLGLAASTDTQYF,TGCGCCAGCAGCTTGGGACTAGCGGCTAGCACAGATACGCAGTATTTT
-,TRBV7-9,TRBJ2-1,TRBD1,CASSWTGNEQFF,TGTGCCAGCAGCTGGACAGGCAATGAGCAGTTCTTC
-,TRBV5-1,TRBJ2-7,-,CASSLVQGNNEQYF,TGCGCCAGCAGCTTGGTCCAGGGTAATAACGAGCAGTACTTC
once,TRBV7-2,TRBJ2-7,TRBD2,CASSLVLAGATYEQYF,TGTGCCAGCAGCTTAGTCCTGGCGGGAGCTACCTACGAGCAGTACTTC
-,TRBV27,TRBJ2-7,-,CASSSMIRESGNEQYF,TGTGCCAGCAGTTCAATGATCCGGGAAAGTGGGAACGAGCAGTACTTC
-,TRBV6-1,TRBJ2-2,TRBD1,CASSDSTGDSVGELFF,TGTGCCAGCAGTGACAGCACAGGGGATTCTGTCGGGGAGCTGTTTTTT
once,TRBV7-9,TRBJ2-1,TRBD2,CASSLVLAGNEQFF,TGTGCCAGCAGCTTAGTTTTAGCGGGGAATGAGCAGTTCTTC
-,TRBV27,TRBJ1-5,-,CASSLSTATNQPQHF,TGTGCCAGCAGTTTATCGACAGCCACCAATCAGCCCCAGCATTTT
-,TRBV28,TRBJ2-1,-,CASSFGGLNEQFF,TGTGCCAGCAGTTTCGGAGGGCTAAATGAGCAGTTCTTC
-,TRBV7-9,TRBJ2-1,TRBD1,CASSLPGQGYNEQFF,TGTGCCAGCAGCTTGCCGGGACAGGGATACAATGAGCAGTTCTTC
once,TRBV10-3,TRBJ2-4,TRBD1,CAISESSRTGGQNIQYF,TGTGCCATCAGTGAGTCAAGTAGGACAGGGGGTCAAAACATTCAGTACTTC
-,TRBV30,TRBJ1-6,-,CAIRQSRNSPLHF,TGTGCCATAAGACAGTCCAGGAATTCACCCCTCCACTTT
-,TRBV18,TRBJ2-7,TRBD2,CASSPGLAVSYEQYF,TGTGCCAGCTCACCCGGACTAGCGGTGTCCTACGAGCAGTACTTC
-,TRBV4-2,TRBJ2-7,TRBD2,CASSQGSGSYEQYF,TGTGCCAGCAGCCAAGGGAGCGGGAGTTACGAGCAGTACTTC